The present T cell receptor (beta chain) was sequenced within a study of T cells in Graves' hyperthyroidism and ophthalmopathy (dated by TCRdb to the late 2010s). Concerning the study at large: Peripheral blood was sampled at the time of initial diagnosis, prior to any treatment. A discovery cohort of about a hundred patients, fewer than 50 with Graves' ophthalmopathy and 55 to 65 with stable Graves' hyperthyroidism, was used to find distinguishing TCR V-J signatures. Whether ophthalmopathy could be predicted prospectively was tested in an independent validation cohort made up of approximately 19 hyperthyroidism patients plus 17 patients who later progressed to ophthalmopathy. For training and testing, the 100 or so patients in the discovery cohort were randomly divided in a 7:3 ratio. In about 6 Graves' hyperthyroidism patients, the study also compared T-cell repertoires from thyroid tissue with T-cell repertoires from blood. After blood sampling, hyperthyroidism patients were treated with methimazole at a starting dose of 30 mg daily, and ophthalmopathy patients were treated with high-dose intravenous methylprednisolone. The paper reports TCR Vbeta CDR3 sequencing of roughly 140 peripheral blood samples: approximately 41 ophthalmopathy, approximately 74 hyperthyroidism and approximately 17 progressor patients.

V is shortened by 5 bases, J by 3 bases, and the region joining them spans 10 bases. The germline V gene encodes CDR1 SQVTM and CDR2 ANQGSEA. The CDR3 starts with the cysteine, ends with the phenylalanine, and has 12 residues. Only the CDR3 DNA is retained, 36 bases long and in frame from the first base. Stable Graves' hyperthyroidism was defined as the absence of progression to ophthalmopathy over 18 months of follow-up. Hyperthyroidism patients were newly diagnosed, had a disease duration of under 2 months, and were aged 18 to 65 years. Patients with uncontrolled infections, other autoimmune diseases, pregnancy or lactation were excluded. Diagnoses relied on clinical symptoms, serum thyroxine and TRAb, thyroid ultrasound and orbital computed tomography. PBMCs were separated from about 10 ml of fresh peripheral blood using Ficoll-Paque density gradient centrifugation. Total RNA was extracted using Trizol reagent, and RNA quality was assessed on an Agilent 2100 Bioanalyzer.

The TCR beta CDR3 regions were amplified from the RNA transcripts. A first-round RT-PCR of the TCR CDR3 used the HTBI primer set with the Qiagen OneStep RT-PCR kit. A second multiplex PCR round built the libraries, followed by size selection and purification. The libraries were sequenced on an Illumina HiSeq2000 using paired-end 100 bp reads. Per the original workflow: SOAPnuke was used to process the raw data, with reads discarded if the reads contained adapters or uncalled bases, had a mean Phred below 15, or lacked an exact constant-primer or identifier match. COPE v1.2.5 was used to merge high-quality paired reads, and clonotypes were defined as unique nucleotide sequences. MiTCR v1.1 was used to align the clonotypes against IMGT TRBV, TRBD and TRBJ reference segments. Analysis was restricted to V-J combinations with a frequency above 0.0001, which covered about 99% of repertoires. A TCS score was defined as the ratio of F50 (clonal expansion) to E x V (chaos), with BLOSUM62-based TCRdist applied between CDR3 peptides within each V-J. Welch's t-statistics and random forest reduced fewer than 600 V-J features to roughly 13, which were used in a naive Bayes classifier (R e1071). TCRdb cleaned the public reads at Q25 with fastp, built clones with MiXCR and kept in-frame beta chains. Entries are consolidated by CDR3 protein sequence, retaining the most common genes and DNA. The V and J calls follow TCRdb's processing rather than the paper's. The sample data list 350,000 to 400,000 distinct CDR3 sequences, and 19% of these were observed just once. The ten biggest clones cover 3% to 4% of the sample.

This clonotype was seen at least ten times. It has no known antigen specificity. Per-nucleotide qualities are absent, and no much larger clonotype sits a single base away. General study outcomes and caveats: Sample size was not statistically predetermined, and investigators were not blinded to group allocation. A 13 V-J signature model separated ophthalmopathy from stable hyperthyroidism, with over 85% sensitivity and about 81% specificity in cross-validation and 80%/75% in testing. Most expanded thyroid clonotypes (frequency above 0.001) were also found in blood, which suggests that blood repertoires may mirror thyroid immune responses. In validation, progression to ophthalmopathy was predicted by the model with around 70% sensitivity and around 76% specificity, a median of around 5.9 months before onset.

This receptor was taken from a woman in her late teens or twenties with Graves' hyperthyroidism. The chain was built from TRBV29-1 and TRBJ1-2, with the D segment identity uncertain. Sequenced: blood. In nucleotide form, the sequence is TGCAGCGTTTCTTACAGAGACTATGGCTACACCTTC. It encodes CSVSYRDYGYTF. With the portions outside the CDR3 filled from the reference TRBV29-1 and TRBJ1-2 genes, the complete variable region becomes SAVISQKPSRDICQRGTSLTIQCQVDSQVTMMFWYRQQPGQSLTLIATANQGSEATYESGFVIDKFPISRPNLTFSTLTVSNMSPEDSSIYLCSVSYRDYGYTFGSGTRLTVV.